This TCR beta chain was observed in a study of T cell changes during pregnancy in multiple sclerosis. Clones were sequenced by immunoSEQ multiplex PCR, and TCRdb holds only the in-frame ones, with some missing. The sample gives 30,000 to 45,000 clones, about nine tenths of which show up once; about 0.45% is in the top ten. V was pared by 2 bases and J by 6 bases, with 38 bases between. This CDR3 contains 23 residues. Per germline, CDR1 MNHEY and CDR2 SMNVEV (reference sequence). The chain recombines TRBV27 with TRBJ1-5; perhaps TRBD1 as D (5 bases). The sample was CD4+ T cells from peripheral blood mononuclear cells, taken in the second trimester of pregnancy. The receptor was derived from a female donor in good health, enrolled as a control in a pregnancy study. CDR3 coding DNA: TGTGCCAGCAGTTTACCATATATCCCGGAGCCGGGACTGCGAAATGATAGGGGTCAGCCCCAGCATTTT. Translating gives CASSLPYIPEPGLRNDRGQPQHF.